This TCR beta chain was found in a study of human T cells and chemical hapten exposure. Study results and limitations: Unchanged with DPC sensitization were TCRs above 1 in 1000 frequency.

This clonotype was counted a few times. Its antigen is unknown. The V end lost 3 bases, the J end lost 2 bases, and 11 bases lay between the germline ends. Per the germline V gene, CDR1 is MDHEN and CDR2 is SYDVKM. This CDR3 comprises 15 residues. Original processing methods: Samples held a median of around 92,000 TCRs, range 23,224–690,600. TCRdb independently ran MiXCR on the RACE reads; one entry per CDR3 protein. The V and J calls follow TCRdb's processing rather than the paper's. Found here are about 80,000 distinct CDR3 sequences, around 9.4% of them singletons; the top ten hold less than 2%. Time point of the sample: healthy volunteer bleed at 6 weeks. Unfractionated whole blood was the source of the extracted total RNA.

The source material was whole blood. This rearrangement joins TRBV28 to TRBJ1-5, with no clear D. This TCR came from a female donor in good health. Some clones in this sample may be carry-over from other donors' samples. Written as DNA, the CDR3 is TGTGCCAGCAGTTTTTTAAATTCGGGCAATCAGCCCCAGCATTTT. As protein: CASSFLNSGNQPQHF.